Shown below are 18 T cell receptor beta chains from a single sample sequenced in a study of cytomegalovirus exposure and HLA in healthy donors. PCR primers comprised 60 Vbeta and 13 Jbeta primers. Repertoires were generated with immunoSEQ multiplex PCR, while TCRdb's copy carries only in-frame clones and drops some. The sample includes a few hundred thousand clones, about 93% seen only once; the top ten take 1.5% to 2%. Input material: PBMCs. The receptors were sampled from a girl aged 2 to 10 in good health and CMV-seronegative.

V is TRBV5-4 and J is TRBJ1-1; 9 bases are a match to TRBD1. The CDR3 sequence is 15 residues long. In germline, CDR1 is SGHNT, CDR2 YYREEE (reference sequence). The V and J ends lost 3 bases and 8 bases, in that order; junction bases with no gene match: 11. The CDR3 sequence is CASSSQTGGGREAFF. In DNA form, the CDR3 reads TGTGCCAGCAGCTCCCAAACAGGGGGCGGGAGGGAAGCTTTCTTT.

This sequence joins TRBV7-2 and TRBJ2-2, with 12 bases matching TRBD2. The CDR3 runs 18 residues. CDR1 is SGHTA and CDR2 is FQGNSA in the germline V gene. Germline trimming cut 2 bases from V and 0 bases from J; bases unmatched to any gene: 4. In DNA form, the CDR3 reads TGTGCCAGCAGCTTACTAGCGGGAGGGATACCGAACACCGGGGAGCTGTTTTTT. Protein sequence: CASSLLAGGIPNTGELFF.

V gene TRBV30 combines with J gene TRBJ1-1; D unclear. V lost 1 base and J 1 base, leaving 10 bases between the germline ends. CDR1 is GTSNPN, CDR2 SVGIG, per germline (reference sequence). This CDR3 is 14 amino acids long. CDR3 DNA: TGTGCCTGGAGTGGTGGCAGCGCGAACACTGAAGCTTTCTTT. This translates into CAWSGGSANTEAFF.

This sequence joins TRBV18 and TRBJ2-7, with a possible D match to TRBD1 (6 bases). The germline V gene has CDR1 KGHSH and CDR2 LQKENI. Deletions cut 3 bases from V and 4 bases from J, with 10 bases between. The CDR3 runs to 13 residues. The CDR3 region is CASSPTTGYEQYF. The CDR3 region has the DNA TGTGCCAGCTCACCGACTACAGGGTACGAGCAGTACTTC.

In its sample, this clone was seen once. The CDR3 region has the DNA TGTGCCAGCAGCTTAGACAGGGGAGCTGGAAACACCATATATTTT. It yields the protein CASSLDRGAGNTIYF. J is TRBJ1-3 and V is TRBV7-9; 7 nucleotides agree with TRBD1. Germline-derived CDR1 and CDR2 are SEHNR and FQNEAQ (reference sequence). This CDR3 region has 15 residues. Losses at the gene ends were 1 base for V and 2 bases for J; bases not matched to a gene: 2.

CDR3 in amino acids: CASSLAPGLAGTGELFF. The CDR3 DNA sequence: TGTGCCAGCAGCTTAGCGCCGGGACTAGCGGGGACCGGGGAGCTGTTTTTT. The chain has TRBV11-2 and TRBJ1-3, with 13 positions matching TRBD2. The J call is doubtful: the DNA matches TRBJ2-2 better. This CDR3 has 17 amino acids. Germline V gene data show CDR1 as SGHAT and CDR2 as FQNNGV.

This chain links TRBV19 with TRBJ2-7; 8 positions agree with TRBD1. V was clipped by 3 bases and J by 2 bases; unmatched bases: 6. The CDR3 covers 15 residues. Germline CDR1 and CDR2: LNHDA and SQIVND (reference sequence). The CDR3 DNA sequence: TGTGCCAGTAGTATCCGCGGGGACAGGCCCTACGAGCAGTACTTC. Its translation: CASSIRGDRPYEQYF.

This clone was observed a handful of times. This chain joins TRBV5-6 and TRBJ2-1; 8 bases are a match to TRBD1. V trimming: 2 bases; J trimming: 7 bases; junction bases outside the gene matches: 5. Per germline, CDR1 SGHDT and CDR2 YYEEEE. This CDR3 is built from 14 residues. Here the CDR3 DNA reads TGTGCCAGCAGCTTCCCGACAGGGGCAAATGAGCAGTTCTTC. Translated: CASSFPTGANEQFF.

The chain couples TRBV5-6 to TRBJ2-2; a weak D match, TRBD2 (6 bases). The CDR3 has 14 amino acids. V dropped 0 bases and J dropped 7 bases, with 10 bases sitting between them. Germline-derived CDR1 and CDR2 are SGHDT and YYEEEE. The CDR3 DNA follows: TGTGCCAGCAGCTTGGGGGAGGCGGTCGGGGAGCTGTTTTTT. Translation: CASSLGEAVGELFF.

The chain links TRBV4-1 to TRBJ1-2; a weak D match, TRBD1 (5 bases). The CDR3 totals 15 residues. V gave up 0 bases and J gave up 7 bases, with 15 bases separating them. Per germline, CDR1 MGHRA and CDR2 YSYEKL. CDR3 in amino acids: CASSQEGRQNIGYTF. The DNA for the CDR3 is TGCGCCAGCAGCCAAGAAGGAAGACAGAATATTGGCTACACCTTC.

This clone showed up just a few times. CDR3 nucleotides: TGTGCCAGCAGTTACTCACAGACCTACGAGCAGTACTTC. Its protein is CASSYSQTYEQYF. J is TRBJ2-7 and V is TRBV6-6; D ambiguous. Per the germline V gene, CDR1 is MNHNY and CDR2 is SVGAGI (reference sequence). The CDR3 contains 13 residues. V lost 0 bases and J 2 bases, leaving 5 bases between the germline ends.

The chain joins TRBV4-2 to TRBJ2-7; 12 positions match TRBD1. Germline V gene sequence: CDR1 LGHNA, CDR2 YNFKEQ. V lost 0 bases to trimming and J lost 4 bases; unmatched junction nucleotides: 10. The CDR3 covers 18 residues. The chain's CDR3 is CASSQDSGDRGQRYEQYF. CDR3 in DNA: TGTGCCAGCAGCCAAGATTCGGGGGACAGGGGGCAGAGATACGAGCAGTACTTC.

This sequence joins TRBV6-1 and TRBJ2-5; 10 nucleotides align to TRBD2. Per the germline V gene, CDR1 is MNHNS and CDR2 is SASEGT. This CDR3 has 15 residues. Unmatched junction bases numbered 11, after V lost 8 bases and J lost 5 bases. Here the CDR3 reads CASVSSGSLVETQYF. The CDR3 nucleotides read TGTGCCAGCGTTTCTAGCGGGAGTTTGGTGGAGACCCAGTACTTC.

On this clone itself: Its ends do not fully match the called genes, so a read error is possible. The chain combines TRBV6-1 with TRBJ1-5, with TRBD1 identical over 7 bases. Germline V lookup: CDR1 MNHNS, CDR2 SASEGT. This CDR3 has 18 amino acids. The CDR3 here is CASNERGRGSYSNQPQHF. The CDR3 DNA is TGTGCCAGCAATGAAAGGGGCAGGGGGAGCTATAGCAATCAGCCCCAGCATTTT.

As concerns this clone: The same CDR3 can be traced to other DNA sequences in this sample. The V and J genes are TRBV7-9 and TRBJ1-2; perhaps TRBD1 as D (6 bases). Germline V gene lookup returns CDR1 SEHNR and CDR2 FQNEAQ (reference sequence). V shed 5 bases and J shed 8 bases, with 15 bases lying between them. The CDR3 has 13 amino acids. CDR3 nucleotide sequence: TGTGCCAGCAGCCCGACAGGCCGAGAGGGCTACACCTTC. Amino acids: CASSPTGREGYTF.

Worth noting for this clone: Other DNA variants within this sample encode the same CDR3. This chain connects TRBV5-1 to TRBJ2-7, with TRBD2 matching 7 bases. CDR1 SGHRS and CDR2 YFSETQ come from the germline V gene. CDR3 length: 14 residues. The V gene end was trimmed by 0 bases and the J gene end by 0 bases; junction bases not matched to a gene: 0. DNA for the CDR3: TGCGCCAGCAGCTTGGCTAGCGGCTCCTACGAGCAGTACTTC. This codes for CASSLASGSYEQYF.

The chain is built from TRBV19 and TRBJ2-1, with D unclear. The ends were cut back, 4 bases at V and 8 bases at J, with 15 bases in the middle. CDR3 length: 14 residues. CDR1 and CDR2 (germline): LNHDA, SQIVND (reference sequence). The CDR3 DNA is TGTGCCAGTAGTACGCGAGTGGTTATGGATGAGCAGTTCTTC. It yields the protein CASSTRVVMDEQFF.

CDR3 sequence reads: CASRVQGGTTEAFF. In DNA, the CDR3 is TGTGCCAGCAGGGTACAGGGTGGCACCACTGAAGCTTTCTTT. The chain joins TRBV6-1 to TRBJ1-1; tentatively, D is TRBD1 (6 bases). The germline V gene encodes CDR1 MNHNS and CDR2 SASEGT. Trimming left V 6 bases short and J 4 bases short, with 15 bases between. The length of the CDR3 is 14 residues.